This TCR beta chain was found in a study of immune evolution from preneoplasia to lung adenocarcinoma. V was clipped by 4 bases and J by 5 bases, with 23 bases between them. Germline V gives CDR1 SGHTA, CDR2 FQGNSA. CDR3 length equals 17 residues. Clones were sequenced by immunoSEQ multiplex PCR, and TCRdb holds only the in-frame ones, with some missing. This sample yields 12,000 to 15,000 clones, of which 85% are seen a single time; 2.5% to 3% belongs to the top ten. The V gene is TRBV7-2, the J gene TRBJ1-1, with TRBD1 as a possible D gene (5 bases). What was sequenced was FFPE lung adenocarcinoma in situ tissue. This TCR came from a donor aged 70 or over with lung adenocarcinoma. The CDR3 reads CASSSLRSFGARTEAFF. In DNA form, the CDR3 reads TGTGCCAGCAGCTCCCTTAGGTCATTTGGGGCGCGTACTGAAGCTTTCTTT. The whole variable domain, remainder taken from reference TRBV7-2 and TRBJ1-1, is GAGVSQSPSNKVTEKGKDVELRCDPISGHTALYWYRQSLGQGLEFLIYFQGNSAPDKSGLPSDRFSAERTGGSVSTLTIQRTQQEDSAVYLCASSSLRSFGARTEAFFGQGTRLTVV.